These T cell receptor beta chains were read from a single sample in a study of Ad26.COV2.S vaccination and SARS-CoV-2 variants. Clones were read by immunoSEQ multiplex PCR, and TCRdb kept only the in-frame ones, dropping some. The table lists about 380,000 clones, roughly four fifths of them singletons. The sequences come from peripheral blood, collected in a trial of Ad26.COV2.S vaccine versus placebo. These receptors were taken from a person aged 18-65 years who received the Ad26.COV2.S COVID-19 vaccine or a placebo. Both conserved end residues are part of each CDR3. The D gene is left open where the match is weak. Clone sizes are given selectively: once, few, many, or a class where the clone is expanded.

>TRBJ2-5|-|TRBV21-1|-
TGTGCCAGCATAGACGGGCGCTCGTACCAAGAGACCCAGTACTTC
CASIDGRSYQETQYF
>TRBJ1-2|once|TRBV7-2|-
TGTGCCAGCAGCCAACCGGCCCTGACGGTATATGGCTACACCTTC
CASSQPALTVYGYTF
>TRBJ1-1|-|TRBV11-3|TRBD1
TGTGCCAGCAGCTGGACAGGGGGGGCGAACACTGAAGCTTTCTTT
CASSWTGGANTEAFF
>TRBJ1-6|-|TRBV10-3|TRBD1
TGTGCCATCAGTGAGGAGGGGGCCACTTCACCCCTCCACTTT
CAISEEGATSPLHF
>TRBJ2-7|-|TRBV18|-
TGTGCCAGCTCACCTGAAGCGCGCGAGCAGTACTTC
CASSPEAREQYF
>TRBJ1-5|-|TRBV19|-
TGTGCCAGTAGTATACGGGACAACAATCAGCCCCAGCATTTT
CASSIRDNNQPQHF
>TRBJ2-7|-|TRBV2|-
TGTGCCATCTTTATTACTAGTTCCTCCTACGAGCAGTACTTC
CAIFITSSSYEQYF
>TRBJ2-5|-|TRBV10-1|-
TGCGCCAGCAGCGCCGGGACGGCACAAGAGACCCAGTACTTC
CASSAGTAQETQYF
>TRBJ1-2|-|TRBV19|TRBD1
TGTGCCAGTAATCCGTACAGGGGTATGGAGGGGCCCTATGGCTACACCTTC
CASNPYRGMEGPYGYTF
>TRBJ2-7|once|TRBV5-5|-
TGTGCCAGCACTACCGGGGTCACCTGGAACGAGCAGTACTTC
CASTTGVTWNEQYF
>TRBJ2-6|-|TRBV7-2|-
TGTGCCAGCAGCTTAGAGGGGGGGTCTGGGGCCAACGTCCTGACTTTC
CASSLEGGSGANVLTF
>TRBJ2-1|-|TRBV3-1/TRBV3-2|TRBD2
TGTGCCAGCAGCCCGGGCGGCCTAGCGGTTATCTACAATGAGCAGTTCTTC
CASSPGGLAVIYNEQFF
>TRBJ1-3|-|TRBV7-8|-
TGTGCCAGCAGCTCACAGGTGAACTCTGGAAACACCATATATTTT
CASSSQVNSGNTIYF
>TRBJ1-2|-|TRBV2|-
TGTGCCAGCAGTGGGGATGGGTATGGCTACACCTTC
CASSGDGYGYTF
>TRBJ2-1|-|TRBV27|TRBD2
TGTGCCAGCAGTTTAGTACGACTAGCGGGAGGTAATGAGCAGTTCTTC
CASSLVRLAGGNEQFF
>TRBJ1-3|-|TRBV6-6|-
TGTGCCAGCAGAGCCTTGGAGTCTGGAAACACCATATATTTT
CASRALESGNTIYF
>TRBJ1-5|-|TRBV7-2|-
TGTGCCAGCGGCACCGCGGGGGTTTGGCAGCCCCAGCATTTT
CASGTAGVWQPQHF
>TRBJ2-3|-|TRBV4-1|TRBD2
TGCGCCAGCAGCCAAGAGTCCGGGGGGGCAGATACGCAGTATTTT
CASSQESGGADTQYF
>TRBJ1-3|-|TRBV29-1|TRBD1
TGCAGCGCCAACGGACAGGAAGACACCATATATTTT
CSANGQEDTIYF
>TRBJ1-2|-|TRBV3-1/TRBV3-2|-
TGTGCCAGCAGCCCAGAACGCGGATCGGACAGATCTATCGGCTACACCTTC
CASSPERGSDRSIGYTF
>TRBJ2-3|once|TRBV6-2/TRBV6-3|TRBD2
TGTGCCAGCAGTAACCTACTAGCGGGGGACGTCGATACGCAGTATTTT
CASSNLLAGDVDTQYF
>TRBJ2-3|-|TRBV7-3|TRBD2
TGTGCCAGCAGCTGGGAGGGGTCCGGCACAGATACGCAGTATTTT
CASSWEGSGTDTQYF
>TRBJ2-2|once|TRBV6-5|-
TGTGCCAGCAGTCCTGGGGGGTACACCGGGGAGCTGTTTTTT
CASSPGGYTGELFF
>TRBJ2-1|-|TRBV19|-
TGTGCCAGTAGTGCCTATTTACTAGGTAACAATGAGCAGTTCTTC
CASSAYLLGNNEQFF
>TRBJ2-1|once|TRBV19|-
TGTGCCAGTAGTATGGGACTGTACAATGAGCAGTTCTTC
CASSMGLYNEQFF
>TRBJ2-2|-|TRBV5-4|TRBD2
TGTGCCAGCAGCCCGAGCGGGATGACCGGGGAGCTGTTTTTT
CASSPSGMTGELFF
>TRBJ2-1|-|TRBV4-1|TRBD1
TGCGCCAGCAGCCTTTGGACAGGGGGTAGTGGTGAGCAGTTCTTC
CASSLWTGGSGEQFF
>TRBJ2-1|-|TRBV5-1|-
TGCGCCAGCAGCCGGCCCAACTACAATGAGCAGTTCTTC
CASSRPNYNEQFF
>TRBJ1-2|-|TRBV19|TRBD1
TGTGCCAGTAGTCTGTACAGGGGATTAGACTATGGCTACACCTTC
CASSLYRGLDYGYTF
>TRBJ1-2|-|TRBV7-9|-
TGTGCCAGCAGCCCTCGTGGGGGGATCGGCTATGGCTACACCTTC
CASSPRGGIGYGYTF
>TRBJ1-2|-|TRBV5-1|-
TGCGCCAGCAGCTCCGGACCGCCGTGGGGCTACACCTTC
CASSSGPPWGYTF
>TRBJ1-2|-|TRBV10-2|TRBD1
TGCGCCAGCAATCCGGACAGGGGGGGTGGCTACACCTTC
CASNPDRGGGYTF
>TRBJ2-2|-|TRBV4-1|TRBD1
TGCGCCAGCAGACCCGGACAGGTTTGGCTTACCGGGGAGCTGTTTTTT
CASRPGQVWLTGELFF
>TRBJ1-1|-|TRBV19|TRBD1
TGTGCCAGTAGCAGGACAGGGAAAGCTTTCTTT
CASSRTGKAFF
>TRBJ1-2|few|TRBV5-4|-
TGTGCCACCTCAGGGTCGGCTTCGGGTGGCTACACCTTC
CATSGSASGGYTF
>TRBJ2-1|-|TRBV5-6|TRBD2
TGTGCCAGCAGCCTTAGCGGGGGTTACTTTAATGAGCAGTTCTTC
CASSLSGGYFNEQFF
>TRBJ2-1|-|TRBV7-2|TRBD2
TGTGCCAGCAGCTTGACTAGCGGGGGGGCCCCGCCCTACAATGAGCAGTTCTTC
CASSLTSGGAPPYNEQFF
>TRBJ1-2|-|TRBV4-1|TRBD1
TGCGCCAGCAGCCACCCCGTGGACAGGGACTATGGCTACACCTTC
CASSHPVDRDYGYTF
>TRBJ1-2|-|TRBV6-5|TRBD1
TGTGCCAGCAGCCGACAGGGGGCCGGTGGCTACACCTTC
CASSRQGAGGYTF
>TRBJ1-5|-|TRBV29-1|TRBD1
TGCAGCGTCAGGACAGGGCCCAATCAGCCCCAGCATTTT
CSVRTGPNQPQHF
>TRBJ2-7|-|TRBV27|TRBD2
TGTGCCAGCTGGAGAGTTAGCGGGAGTCCTCTGAGCTCCTACGAGCAGTACTTC
CASWRVSGSPLSSYEQYF
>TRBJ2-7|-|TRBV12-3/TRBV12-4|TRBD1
TGTGCCAGCAGTTTAGGGACAGGTCTGAGGCAGTACTTC
CASSLGTGLRQYF
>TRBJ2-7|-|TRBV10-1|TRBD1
TGCGCCAGCAGTGCAGGGGGCTACGAGCAGTACTTC
CASSAGGYEQYF
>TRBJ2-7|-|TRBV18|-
TGTGCCAGCTCACCAACAGGGTATGGCTACGAGCAGTACTTC
CASSPTGYGYEQYF
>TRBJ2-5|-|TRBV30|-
TGTGCCTGGAGTGTACTAGACGCAGAGACCCAGTACTTC
CAWSVLDAETQYF
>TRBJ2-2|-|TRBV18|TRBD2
TGTGCCAGCTCACCGGCGGGACTAGCGGGACTTAGAACGGAGCTGTTTTTT
CASSPAGLAGLRTELFF
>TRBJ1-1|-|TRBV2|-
TGTGCCAGCGGTTTAAGAGGGACCGGAGAAGCTTTCTTT
CASGLRGTGEAFF
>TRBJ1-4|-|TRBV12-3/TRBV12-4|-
TGTGCCAGCAGCCACCAGGGTCGGGGAAAACTGTTTTTT
CASSHQGRGKLFF